Sequencing of this TCR beta chain was carried out in a study of T cells after yellow fever vaccination. The J segment lost 0 bases and the V segment lost 6 bases, leaving 19 bases of the junction unmatched. From germline, CDR1 is MDHEN and CDR2 SYDVKM. This CDR3 has 19 residues. This clonotype was seen a handful of times. TCRdb independently ran MiXCR on the 5' RACE reads; one entry per CDR3 protein. The repertoire includes about 350,000 distinct CDR3 sequences, roughly 4% of them detected once, and approximately 23% sits in the top ten. The rearrangement links TRBV28 to TRBJ2-7; 8 bases are a match to TRBD1. This TCR came from a man younger than 35 who received the YFV17D yellow fever vaccine. The input for sequencing was PBMCs, taken 5 days after the yellow fever booster vaccination. The CDR3 nucleotides read TGTGCCAGCAGACCTCTTACCCGGGACAGGCCTTCAAGCTCCTACGAGCAGTACGTC. As protein: CASRPLTRDRPSSSYEQYV.